The entry below gives a single T cell receptor beta chain sequence along with its context. This entry comes from a study of blood T cell repertoires in COVID-19. About the study: Samples came from the United States, Italy and Spain, spanning acute and convalescent COVID-19. PBMCs, B-cell-depleted T cells, or T cells provided the cDNA or gDNA that made up the material.

Original data processing: Reference gene primer amplification gave estimated nucleated cell counts. Clones were sequenced by immunoSEQ multiplex PCR, and TCRdb holds only the in-frame ones, with some missing. V, J and clone size derive from that table, while D and trimming were established from the DNA sequence. This table holds more than 40,000 clones, around nine tenths found once. Trimming pared 6 bases from V and 8 bases from J, leaving 13 bases between. The CDR3 runs 13 residues. Germline V gene lookup returns CDR1 MNHEY and CDR2 SVGAGI. The receptor's source is a man aged 80 or over with acute or convalescent COVID-19. Material: peripheral blood. The rearrangement uses TRBV6-5 and TRBJ1-4, with D hard to call. This chain's CDR3 is CASRFSEGEKLFF. Written as DNA, the CDR3 is TGTGCCAGCAGGTTTTCCGAGGGAGAAAAACTGTTTTTT.